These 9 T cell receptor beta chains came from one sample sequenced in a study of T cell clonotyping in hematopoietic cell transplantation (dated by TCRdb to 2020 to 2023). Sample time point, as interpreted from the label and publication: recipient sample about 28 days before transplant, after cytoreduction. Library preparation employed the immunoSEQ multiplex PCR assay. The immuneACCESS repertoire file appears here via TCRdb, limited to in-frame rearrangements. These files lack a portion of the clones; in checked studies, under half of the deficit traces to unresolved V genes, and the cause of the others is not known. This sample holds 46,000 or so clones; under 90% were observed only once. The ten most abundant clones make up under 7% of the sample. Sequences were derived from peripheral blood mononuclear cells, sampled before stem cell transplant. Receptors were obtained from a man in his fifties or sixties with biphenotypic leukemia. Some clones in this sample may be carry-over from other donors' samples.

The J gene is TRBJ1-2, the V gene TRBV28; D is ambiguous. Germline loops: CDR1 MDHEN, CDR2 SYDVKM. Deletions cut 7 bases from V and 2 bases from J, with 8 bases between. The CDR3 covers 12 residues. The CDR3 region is CASTRANYGYTF. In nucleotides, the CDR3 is TGTGCCAGCACGAGGGCCAACTATGGCTACACCTTC.

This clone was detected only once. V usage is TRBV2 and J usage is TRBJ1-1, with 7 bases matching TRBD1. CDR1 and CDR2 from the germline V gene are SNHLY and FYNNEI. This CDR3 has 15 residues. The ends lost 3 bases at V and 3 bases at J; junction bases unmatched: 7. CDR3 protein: CASSERQGGYTEAFF. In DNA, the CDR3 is TGTGCCAGCAGTGAGCGGCAGGGGGGGTACACTGAAGCTTTCTTT.

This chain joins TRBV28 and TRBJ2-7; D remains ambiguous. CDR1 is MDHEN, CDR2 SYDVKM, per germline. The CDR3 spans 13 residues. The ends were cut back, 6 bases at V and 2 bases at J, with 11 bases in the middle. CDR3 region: CASSATPTYEQYF. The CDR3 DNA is TGTGCCAGCAGCGCTACCCCGACCTACGAGCAGTACTTC.

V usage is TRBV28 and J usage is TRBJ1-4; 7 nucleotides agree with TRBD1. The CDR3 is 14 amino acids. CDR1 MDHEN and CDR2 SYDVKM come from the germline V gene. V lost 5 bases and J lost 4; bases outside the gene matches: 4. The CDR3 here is CASSPTGFNEKLFF. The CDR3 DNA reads TGTGCCAGCAGTCCGACAGGGTTTAATGAAAAACTGTTTTTT. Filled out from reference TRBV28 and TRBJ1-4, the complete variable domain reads DVKVTQSSRYLVKRTGEKVFLECVQDMDHENMFWYRQDPGLGLRLIYFSYDVKMKEKGDIPEGYSVSREKKERFSLILESASTNQTSMYLCASSPTGFNEKLFFGSGTQLSVL.

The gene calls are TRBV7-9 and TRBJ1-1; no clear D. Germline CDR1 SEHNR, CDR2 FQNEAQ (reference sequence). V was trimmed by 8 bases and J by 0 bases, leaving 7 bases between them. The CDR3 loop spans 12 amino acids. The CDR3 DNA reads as TGTGCCAGCTCCGATGTGAACACTGAAGCTTTCTTT. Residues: CASSDVNTEAFF. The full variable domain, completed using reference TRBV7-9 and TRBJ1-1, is DTGVSQNPRHKITKRGQNVTFRCDPISEHNRLYWYRQTLGQGPEFLTYFQNEAQLEKSRLLSDRFSAERPKGSFSTLEIQRTEQGDSAMYLCASSDVNTEAFFGQGTRLTVV.

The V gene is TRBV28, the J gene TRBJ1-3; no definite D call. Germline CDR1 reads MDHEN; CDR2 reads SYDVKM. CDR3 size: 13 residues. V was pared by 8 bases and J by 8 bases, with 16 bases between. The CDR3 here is CASVESSLDTIYF. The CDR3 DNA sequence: TGTGCCAGCGTCGAATCGAGTTTAGACACCATATATTTT.

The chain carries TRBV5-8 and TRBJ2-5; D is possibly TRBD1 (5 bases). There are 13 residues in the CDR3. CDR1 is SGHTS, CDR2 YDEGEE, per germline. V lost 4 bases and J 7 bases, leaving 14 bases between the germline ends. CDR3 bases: TGTGCCAGCAGCCACTCGGACATCGGGACCCAGTACTTC. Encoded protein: CASSHSDIGTQYF.

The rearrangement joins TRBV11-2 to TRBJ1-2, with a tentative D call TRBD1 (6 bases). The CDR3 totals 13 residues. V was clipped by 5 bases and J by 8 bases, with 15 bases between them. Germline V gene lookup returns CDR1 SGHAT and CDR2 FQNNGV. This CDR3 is CASSENPDRGYTF. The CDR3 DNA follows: TGTGCCAGCAGCGAAAATCCGGACAGAGGCTACACCTTC.

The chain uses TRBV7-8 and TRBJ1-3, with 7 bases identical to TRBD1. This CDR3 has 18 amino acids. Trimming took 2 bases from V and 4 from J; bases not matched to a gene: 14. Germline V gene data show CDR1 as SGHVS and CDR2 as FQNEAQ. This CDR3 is CASSLRGRVVSRGNTIYF. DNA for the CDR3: TGTGCCAGCAGCTTAAGGGGGCGAGTGGTGTCGAGGGGAAACACCATATATTTT.